This TCR beta chain was sequenced for a study of T cells after yellow fever vaccination. At the level of the study: Those fractions that held only low numbers of cells were prepared using the SMART-Seq v4 Ultra Low Input RNA kit.

This clonotype has at least ten counts. TCRdb ran MiXCR on the 5' RACE reads and lists one entry per CDR3 protein. The sample has more than 300,000 distinct CDR3 sequences, 9.5% to 12% seen once. Germline V gives CDR1 LGHNA, CDR2 YSLEER. The CDR3 is 13 amino acids. Trimming took off 0 bases at V and 11 bases at J, with 13 bases between the two ends. This receptor was obtained from a man younger than 35 who received the YFV17D yellow fever vaccine. This specimen was CD4+ T cells sorted from PBMCs, taken 45 days after the yellow fever booster vaccination. The J gene is TRBJ1-1, the V gene TRBV4-3, with D possibly TRBD1 on 6 matching bases. DNA for the CDR3: TGCGCCAGCAGCCAAGACTCGCGGGGGGCCGCTTTCTTT. This encodes CASSQDSRGAAFF.